These 20 T cell receptor beta chains came from one sample sequenced in a study of blood T cell repertoires in COVID-19. The protocol was immunoSEQ multiplex PCR, while the TCRdb copy is restricted to in-frame clones and leaves out a portion. The sample comprises a few hundred thousand clones, 80% to 95% of which are singletons, and approximately 2.6% rests with the top ten. Sequencing input: peripheral blood. The receptors shown here come from a person between 18 and 30 years old with COVID-19, enrolled during active disease.

The chain is built from TRBV21-1 and TRBJ2-7; the DNA was not used to check the table's D call, TRBD1. TRBV21-1 is a listed pseudogene. The CDR3 has 13 residues. The CDR3 is CASPGQGCYEQYF. Written as DNA, the CDR3 is TGTGCCAGTCCGGGACAGGGGTGCTACGAGCAGTACTTC.

The chain uses TRBV28 and TRBJ1-6; D not certain. Trimming pared 8 bases from V and 7 bases from J, leaving 15 bases between. Germline V gene lookup returns CDR1 MDHEN and CDR2 SYDVKM. This CDR3 is 14 amino acids long. In DNA form, the CDR3 reads TGTGCCAGCCAGTGGAGGCACGCGAATTCACCCCTCCACTTT. It encodes CASQWRHANSPLHF.

This clone came up once. The chain carries TRBV5-1 and TRBJ1-3, with 8 nucleotides matching TRBD1. Per germline, CDR1 SGHRS and CDR2 YFSETQ. The CDR3 consists of 17 residues. V lost 2 bases and J lost 0; bases outside the gene matches: 7. CDR3 in DNA: TGCGCCAGCAGCTTCTTCGACAGGGGTAGCTCTGGAAACACCATATATTTT. Translated: CASSFFDRGSSGNTIYF. Using reference TRBV5-1 and TRBJ1-3 for the parts outside the CDR3, the full variable domain is KAGVTQTPRYLIKTRGQQVTLSCSPISGHRSVSWYQQTPGQGLQFLFEYFSETQRNKGNFPGRFSGRQFSNSRSEMNVSTLELGDSALYLCASSFFDRGSSGNTIYFGEGSWLTVV.

The chain has TRBV28 and TRBJ2-7; D is unresolved. V gave up 3 bases and J gave up 7 bases, with 13 bases separating them. The CDR3 extends over 13 amino acids. The germline CDR1 and CDR2 sequences are MDHEN and SYDVKM. CDR3 in DNA: TGTGCCAGCAGTTTTACTACCCCGCGGGAGCAGTACTTC. It is translated as CASSFTTPREQYF.

This chain joins TRBV6-5 and TRBJ2-1, with D possibly TRBD2 on 5 matching bases. V was trimmed by 7 bases and J by 5 bases, leaving 12 bases between them. Germline CDR1 is MNHEY and CDR2 is SVGAGI. The CDR3 consists of 13 residues. The CDR3 sequence is CASNSAADNEQFF. CDR3 nucleotide sequence: TGTGCCAGCAATTCGGCAGCGGACAATGAGCAGTTCTTC.

The chain recombines TRBV28 with TRBJ2-1, with 10 bases aligning to TRBD1. V shed 4 bases and J 5 bases; nucleotides not matched to a gene: 8. CDR1 MDHEN and CDR2 SYDVKM come from the germline V gene. This CDR3 has 16 residues. This CDR3 reads CASSSSGTGVNNEQFF. The CDR3 DNA reads as TGTGCCAGCAGTTCATCCGGGACAGGGGTCAACAATGAGCAGTTCTTC. Supplemented by reference TRBV28 and TRBJ2-1, the full variable domain reads DVKVTQSSRYLVKRTGEKVFLECVQDMDHENMFWYRQDPGLGLRLIYFSYDVKMKEKGDIPEGYSVSREKKERFSLILESASTNQTSMYLCASSSSGTGVNNEQFFGPGTRLTVL.

The chain employs TRBV29-1 and TRBJ2-3; 8 bases fit TRBD1. The CDR3 runs 14 residues. Unmatched junction bases numbered 12, after V lost 7 bases and J lost 6 bases. Germline assignment: CDR1 SQVTM and CDR2 ANQGSEA. As DNA, the CDR3 is TGCAGCGGATGGAGGACAGGGCGTAGGGATACGCAGTATTTT. Translated: CSGWRTGRRDTQYF.

The V and J genes are TRBV9 and TRBJ2-5; a possible D gene is TRBD1 (6 bases). CDR1 is SGDLS and CDR2 is YYNGEE in the germline V gene. V dropped 0 bases and J dropped 5 bases, with 20 bases sitting between them. The CDR3 is 17 residues long. In DNA, the CDR3 is TGTGCCAGCAGCGTAGGGGACACCCCCGGTACGGTGGAGACCCAGTACTTC. Protein sequence: CASSVGDTPGTVETQYF.

V and J are TRBV5-6 and TRBJ2-5; 7 positions match TRBD1. Unmatched junction bases numbered 6, after V lost 5 bases and J lost 2 bases. CDR3 size: 14 residues. Germline V gives CDR1 SGHDT, CDR2 YYEEEE. CDR3 loop: CASSFGTAQETQYF. For the CDR3, the DNA is TGTGCCAGCAGTTTTGGGACAGCGCAAGAGACCCAGTACTTC.

Turning to this clone: This sample includes further DNA sequences coding for the same CDR3. The chain employs TRBV11-2 and TRBJ1-6; 10 bases fit TRBD1. Germline V gene lookup returns CDR1 SGHAT and CDR2 FQNNGV. The CDR3 covers 15 residues. V shed 1 base, J shed 9 bases, and the junction held 3 bases outside the gene matches. CDR3: CASSLVGTGVSPLHF. The CDR3 nucleotides read TGTGCCAGCAGCTTAGTAGGGACAGGGGTTTCACCCCTCCACTTT.

The chain couples TRBV11-2 to TRBJ2-5; 9 nucleotides agree with TRBD2. Germline V CDR1 and CDR2: SGHAT, FQNNGV. The length of the CDR3 is 16 residues. Unmatched junction bases numbered 5, after V lost 1 base and J lost 2 bases. The CDR3 nucleotides read TGTGCCAGCAGCTTAGGACGGCTAGCGGGGCAAGAGACCCAGTACTTC. Its protein is CASSLGRLAGQETQYF.

The rearrangement links TRBV5-1 to TRBJ2-1; TRBD1 aligns across 11 bases. The CDR3 consists of 16 residues. J gave up 8 bases and V 0 bases, and 7 bases lay outside the gene matches. Germline V gene lookup returns CDR1 SGHRS and CDR2 YFSETQ. The CDR3 coding sequence is TGCGCCAGCAGCTTGGCCGGACAGGGGGCTGATGATGAGCAGTTCTTC. Amino acid sequence: CASSLAGQGADDEQFF.

This clone was counted a few times. CDR3 bases: TGCGCCAGCAGCCAACATTTCGGGACAGACAATCAGCCCCAGCATTTT. Translated: CASSQHFGTDNQPQHF. V gene TRBV4-1 combines with J gene TRBJ1-5; 7 nucleotides align to TRBD1. There are 16 residues in the CDR3. V shed 2 bases and J 3 bases; nucleotides not matched to a gene: 7. Germline V lookup: CDR1 MGHRA, CDR2 YSYEKL.

The chain has TRBV9 and TRBJ2-3; 13 bases line up with TRBD2. V shed 3 bases, J shed 1 base, and the junction held 2 bases outside the gene matches. There are 16 residues in the CDR3. CDR1 is SGDLS, CDR2 YYNGEE, per germline. In DNA, the CDR3 is TGTGCCAGCAGCGGACTAGCGGGAGGCGGCACAGATACGCAGTATTTT. This encodes CASSGLAGGGTDTQYF.

The J gene is TRBJ1-4, the V gene TRBV24-1; D remains ambiguous. This CDR3 region has 15 residues. V was pared by 4 bases and J by 8 bases, with 16 bases between. CDR1 and CDR2 (germline): KGHDR, SFDVKD. The CDR3 loop is CATSDQDPGGEKLFF. CDR3 nucleotides: TGTGCCACCAGTGACCAAGACCCGGGAGGAGAAAAACTGTTTTTT.

The gene calls are TRBV11-2 and TRBJ1-3, with D hard to call. This CDR3 has 14 amino acids. From germline, CDR1 is SGHAT and CDR2 FQNNGV. V lost 4 bases to trimming and J lost 5 bases, with 12 bases between them. DNA for the CDR3: TGTGCCAGCAGCTCGTTGGAGGGTAGAAACACCATATATTTT. Amino acid sequence: CASSSLEGRNTIYF.

This clone was seen a single time. V gene TRBV24-1 combines with J gene TRBJ2-1; possibly TRBD2 for D (6 bases). CDR3 length: 13 amino acids. Germline V gene lookup returns CDR1 KGHDR and CDR2 SFDVKD. V shed 6 bases and J shed 6 bases, with 11 bases lying between them. DNA for the CDR3: TGTGCCACCAGTTCGCCCGGGAGCAATGAGCAGTTCTTC. Protein product: CATSSPGSNEQFF.

The chain employs TRBV24-1 and TRBJ2-3; a weak D match, TRBD2 (5 bases). With 7 bases removed from V and 0 bases from J, the gap between germline ends came to 13 bases. Germline-derived CDR1 and CDR2 are KGHDR and SFDVKD. This CDR3 region has 15 residues. The CDR3 sequence is CATRGEGPSTDTQYF. CDR3 bases: TGTGCCACCAGGGGAGAGGGCCCTAGCACAGATACGCAGTATTTT.

The table lists this clone with a count of one. V usage is TRBV15 and J usage is TRBJ2-7; tentative D call: TRBD2 (6 bases). CDR3 length: 16 amino acids. Germline V gene lookup returns CDR1 LNHNV and CDR2 YYDKDF (reference sequence). Deletions cut 6 bases from V and 6 bases from J, with 24 bases between. The CDR3 region is CATSRGGLAGSGEQYF. The CDR3 DNA is TGTGCCACCAGTCGAGGAGGGTTGGCAGGGTCCGGCGAGCAGTACTTC.

This chain joins TRBV7-6 and TRBJ1-2; 9 bases line up with TRBD1. The trim removed 5 bases at V and 2 bases at J, leaving 6 bases unmatched. The germline gives CDR1 SGHVS, CDR2 FNYEAQ. The CDR3 runs 15 residues. CDR3 protein: CASSPAGQGNYGYTF. The CDR3, as DNA: TGTGCCAGCAGCCCCGCCGGACAGGGGAACTATGGCTACACCTTC.